Here is one T cell receptor beta chain with its context. The data stem from a study of control samples from healthy donors and cancer patients. The CDR3 has 15 residues. Trimming removed 7 bases from V and 3 bases from J, with 19 bases in between. From germline, CDR1 is ENHRY and CDR2 SYGVKD. Here immunoSEQ multiplex PCR was the method, and the copy in TCRdb shows in-frame clones only, minus some. The sample lists fewer than 50,000 clones, approximately 90% seen once, with roughly 0.8% in the top ten. The J gene is TRBJ2-7, the V gene TRBV10-3; D is unclear. The TCR originated in a man aged 25 to 40 with colorectal cancer. The sample comprised PBMCs. Written as DNA, the CDR3 is TGTGCCATCATGGACGGACGGACCAATGGCTACGAGCAGTACTTC. Translating it yields CAIMDGRTNGYEQYF.